This entry describes one T cell receptor (beta chain). This entry is derived from a study of blood T cell repertoires in COVID-19. The J segment lost 0 bases and the V segment lost 4 bases, leaving 5 bases of the junction unmatched. The CDR3 is 15 amino acids. CDR1 and CDR2 (germline): LGHDT, YNNKEL (reference sequence). Measured with immunoSEQ multiplex PCR; TCRdb has only the in-frame clones, and not every one. Of 200,000 or so clones in the sample, 65% to 90% were seen once. Sequencing was done on a sample of peripheral blood. V usage is TRBV3-1 (or the pseudogene TRBV3-2) and J usage is TRBJ1-2; 7 nucleotides line up with TRBD1. The TCR was taken from a man aged 50 or older with acute or convalescent COVID-19. The CDR3 coding sequence is TGTGCCAGCAGCCTGGACAGGAGACCTAACTATGGCTACACCTTC. This encodes CASSLDRRPNYGYTF.